This TCR beta chain was profiled in a study of response to subunit inactivated influenza vaccine (dated by TCRdb to the late 2010s). About the full investigation: The study used deep quantitative T cell receptor repertoire profiling to track responses to a trivalent subunit inactivated influenza vaccine. General conclusions and limits of the study: According to the authors, only a limited number of new T cells may be recruited by each seasonal influenza vaccination.

The library relied on RT-PCR. This sample was sequenced with an Illumina HiSeq 2500. TCRdb applied fastp at Q25 and MiXCR to the public reads, then kept only in-frame beta chains. Identical CDR3 protein sequences are pooled into one entry, listed with their most common genes and DNA. Recorded for this sample are around 540,000 distinct CDR3 sequences; approximately 12% of them occurred a single time. Roughly a tenth of the sample rests with the top ten. Note on this clonotype: Its specific antigen is unknown. Base qualities are not recorded, but no much larger clone differs from it by a single base.

Deletion took 1 base off V and 3 bases off J, with a span of 15 bases between the germline ends. The CDR3 runs 16 amino acids, cysteine and phenylalanine included. CDR3 DNA is the only sequence kept; it has 48 bases, read in frame from the first base. CDR1 is given as SGHTA and CDR2 as FQGNSA, both from the germline V gene. The source material was PBMCs from blood, sampled on the day of vaccination. The sequence joins TRBV7-2 to TRBJ1-1; the D gene is perhaps TRBD1, on 5 matching bases. The sequence was collected from a man aged 45-65 years who received an inactivated influenza vaccine. Donor details come from another sample of the same person, matched by shared clones. CDR3 sequence: CASSLGYGAKDTEAFF. Read as DNA, the sequence is TGTGCCAGCAGCTTAGGCTACGGGGCGAAGGACACTGAAGCTTTCTTT.